The clone carrying this TCR beta chain has a handful of counts. The CDR3 contains 15 residues. Germline-derived CDR1 and CDR2 are SGHKS and YYEKEE (reference sequence). V lost 0 bases, J lost 7 bases, and 4 bases stayed unmatched. These data belong to a study of blood T cell repertoires in COVID-19. About the study: Both acute and convalescent COVID-19 samples were obtained from the United States, Italy and Spain. From T cells, B-cell-depleted T cells, or PBMCs came the material, which was cDNA or gDNA.

Authors' processing steps: Estimated nucleated cell counts came from reference gene primer amplification. Only in-frame clones appear in the TCRdb table, and some are missing; sequencing was by immunoSEQ multiplex PCR. V and J calls and clone size follow that table, whereas D and trimming were derived from the DNA. The profile shows roughly 150,000 clones, about 80% of them singletons. The J gene is TRBJ1-6, the V gene TRBV5-5; 7 bases match TRBD1. The sequence was collected from a woman over 75 with acute or convalescent COVID-19. The specimen sequenced was peripheral blood. CDR3 protein: CASSLDGTDNSPLHF. CDR3 coding DNA: TGTGCCAGCAGCTTGGACGGGACAGACAATTCACCCCTCCACTTT.